This TCR beta chain was found in a study of patients and donors after allogeneic stem cell transplantation. TCRdb reanalysed the RT-PCR reads using MiXCR and keeps one entry per CDR3 protein. The sample lists roughly 960,000 distinct CDR3 sequences; roughly 17% were seen once. Germline V gene data show CDR1 as DFQATT and CDR2 as SNEGSKA (reference sequence). With V trimmed by 5 bases and J by 8 bases, 7 bases remained unmatched. The CDR3 sequence is 13 residues long. This TCR came from a human donor who was either an allogeneic HSCT recipient or a stem cell or donor lymphocyte infusion donor (not recorded which). It is not recorded whose cells these are; they may come from a transplant donor. This sequence joins TRBV20-1 and TRBJ2-3, with TRBD2 identical over 10 bases. Material for sequencing was blood, either unsorted or a sorted T cell fraction (not recorded which). CDR3 residues: CSARLAGEGTQYF. The CDR3 coding sequence is TGCAGTGCTCGCCTAGCGGGAGAGGGTACGCAGTATTTT.